Sequencing of this T cell receptor (beta chain) was carried out in a study of technical replicates of blood from several donors. Generated by immunoSEQ multiplex PCR, the TCRdb table keeps only in-frame clones and is missing some. The table shows about 56,000 clones, with about 95% occurring only once. The TCR sequence derives from a human donor in good health. Some clones in this sample may be carry-over from other donors' samples. The material sequenced was PBMCs.

This chain's CDR3 is CASSQNGDPGETQYF. CDR3 sequence (DNA): TGCGCCAGCAGCCAAAACGGGGATCCGGGGGAGACCCAGTACTTC. The chain uses TRBV5-1 and TRBJ2-5, with D possibly TRBD2 on 5 matching bases. Trimming shortened V by 4 bases and J by 5 bases, and 18 bases separated the two germline ends. This CDR3 has 15 amino acids. The V gene's germline CDR1 is SGHRS and CDR2 YFSETQ. Complete variable domain (other parts from reference TRBV5-1 and TRBJ2-5): KAGVTQTPRYLIKTRGQQVTLSCSPISGHRSVSWYQQTPGQGLQFLFEYFSETQRNKGNFPGRFSGRQFSNSRSEMNVSTLELGDSALYLCASSQNGDPGETQYFGPGTRLLVL.